This entry lists 32 T cell receptor beta chains sequenced from one sample in a study of T cell responses to AZD1222 COVID-19 vaccine. The table came from immunoSEQ multiplex PCR; TCRdb's copy has only in-frame clones and leaves some out. The table includes 70,000 to 75,000 clones, 80% detected once. The source was peripheral blood, collected 28 days after the second AZD1222 dose. These receptors were obtained from an adult who received the AZD1222 COVID-19 vaccine.

The chain links TRBV5-1 to TRBJ1-6; no definite D call. The germline V and J ends were trimmed by 5 bases and 7 bases, with 10 bases remaining between them. This CDR3 comprises 13 residues. In germline, CDR1 is SGHRS, CDR2 YFSETQ. CDR3 nucleotides: TGCGCCAGCAGTACGGAAAGCAATTCACCCCTCCACTTT. This translates into CASSTESNSPLHF.

This rearrangement joins TRBV4-1 to TRBJ1-1; unclear D gene. The V and J ends lost 0 bases and 4 bases respectively, with 12 bases between them. CDR1 is MGHRA, CDR2 YSYEKL, per germline. The CDR3 runs to 15 residues. The CDR3 reads CASSQEIHGSTEAFF. CDR3 sequence (DNA): TGCGCCAGCAGCCAAGAAATTCATGGATCCACTGAAGCTTTCTTT.

The CDR3 here is CASSLTGELSTGELFF. The CDR3 nucleotides read TGCGCCAGCAGTTTGACAGGGGAACTCTCTACCGGGGAGCTGTTTTTT. The V gene is TRBV5-1, the J gene TRBJ2-2, with TRBD1 matching over 8 bases. Germline trimming cut 5 bases from V and 5 bases from J; bases unmatched to any gene: 11. Germline V gene lookup returns CDR1 SGHRS and CDR2 YFSETQ. The CDR3 consists of 16 residues.

V is TRBV5-6 and J is TRBJ2-7; 7 positions agree with TRBD1. In germline, CDR1 is SGHDT, CDR2 YYEEEE. The CDR3 runs to 13 residues. Losses at the gene ends were 7 bases for V and 1 base for J; bases not matched to a gene: 5. In DNA, the CDR3 is TGTGCCAGCGGCTCCAGGGGGTCCTACGAGCAGTACTTC. It yields the protein CASGSRGSYEQYF.

In its sample, this clone was seen a few times. This sequence joins TRBV24-1 and TRBJ2-1, with D possibly matching TRBD1 (5 bases). V was trimmed by 4 bases and J by 8 bases, leaving 17 bases between them. In germline, CDR1 is KGHDR, CDR2 SFDVKD. The CDR3 loop spans 15 amino acids. Here the CDR3 reads CATSDLGVSIDEQFF. The CDR3 DNA is TGTGCCACCAGTGACCTAGGGGTATCTATCGATGAGCAGTTCTTC.

This clone was counted only a few times. V is TRBV9 and J is TRBJ1-6, with 7 bases lining up with TRBD1. J gave up 8 bases and V 3 bases, and 5 bases lay outside the gene matches. Germline V CDR1 and CDR2: SGDLS, YYNGEE. CDR3 length equals 14 residues. CDR3 nucleotide sequence: TGTGCCAGCAGCGGCGGGACAGATTATTCACCCCTCCACTTT. It encodes CASSGGTDYSPLHF. Filled out from reference TRBV9 and TRBJ1-6, the complete variable domain reads DSGVTQTPKHLITATGQRVTLRCSPRSGDLSVYWYQQSLDQGLQFLIQYYNGEERAKGNILERFSAQQFPDLHSELNLSSLELGDSALYFCASSGGTDYSPLHFGNGTRLTVT.

The J gene is TRBJ1-2, the V gene TRBV29-1, with D hard to call. The CDR3 contains 13 residues. CDR1 SQVTM and CDR2 ANQGSEA come from the germline V gene. The ends were cut back, 0 bases at V and 6 bases at J, with 11 bases in the middle. The CDR3 region is CSVEDQTDDGYTF. The CDR3 DNA reads as TGCAGCGTTGAAGACCAGACGGATGATGGCTACACCTTC.

The chain's CDR3 is CASSRQSGANVLTF. Written as DNA, the CDR3 is TGTGCCAGCAGCCGACAGTCTGGGGCCAACGTCCTGACTTTC. The genes are TRBV7-8 and TRBJ2-6; D possibly corresponds to TRBD1 (5 bases). The V end lost 5 bases, the J end lost 1 base, and 6 bases lay between the germline ends. This CDR3 region has 14 residues. Germline lookup yields CDR1 SGHVS and CDR2 FQNEAQ.

The chain has TRBV2 and TRBJ1-5, with D perhaps TRBD1 (6 bases). V was cut by 4 bases and J by 1 base, with 11 bases left in between. The CDR3 runs 15 residues. Germline V CDR1 and CDR2: SNHLY, FYNNEI. The CDR3: CASSGGRGSNQPQHF. The CDR3 coding sequence is TGTGCCAGCAGTGGGGGGCGGGGGAGCAATCAGCCCCAGCATTTT.

The rearrangement joins TRBV5-5 to TRBJ1-6; D not resolved. This CDR3 has 13 amino acids. The germline CDR1 and CDR2 sequences are SGHKS and YYEKEE (reference sequence). Trimming cost V 0 bases and J 8 bases, with 6 bases left between them. CDR3: CASSLAGYSPLHF. In nucleotides, the CDR3 is TGTGCCAGCAGCTTGGCGGGGTATTCACCCCTCCACTTT. The whole variable domain, filled in from reference TRBV5-5 and TRBJ1-6, reads DAGVTQSPTHLIKTRGQQVTLRCSPISGHKSVSWYQQVLGQGPQFIFQYYEKEERGRGNFPDRFSARQFPNYSSELNVNALLLGDSALYLCASSLAGYSPLHFGNGTRLTVT.

V and J are TRBV5-6 and TRBJ2-1; D is tentatively TRBD1 or TRBD2 (5 bases each). V was trimmed by 0 bases and J by 7 bases, leaving 14 bases between them. The CDR3 spans 15 residues. Germline V lookup: CDR1 SGHDT, CDR2 YYEEEE. CDR3 protein: CASSLARRGWNEQFF. The CDR3 DNA reads TGTGCCAGCAGCTTGGCTCGCCGGGGCTGGAATGAGCAGTTCTTC.

The chain recombines TRBV7-3 with TRBJ2-2; D remains ambiguous. Germline CDR1 is SGHTA and CDR2 is FQGTGA. The CDR3 totals 14 residues. Trimming left V 2 bases short and J 7 bases short, with 11 bases between. The CDR3 region is CASSLLGSSGELFF. DNA for the CDR3: TGTGCCAGCAGCTTATTAGGGTCTAGCGGGGAGCTGTTTTTT.

The chain has TRBV9 and TRBJ2-7; 10 bases match TRBD1. The V and J ends lost 7 bases and 3 bases, in that order; junction bases with no gene match: 7. Germline loops: CDR1 SGDLS, CDR2 YYNGEE. This CDR3 comprises 14 residues. The CDR3 coding sequence is TGTGCCAGCGGACCCCGGACAGGGGGCTACGAGCAGTACTTC. This translates into CASGPRTGGYEQYF. The complete variable domain, with remaining parts taken from reference TRBV9 and TRBJ2-7, reads DSGVTQTPKHLITATGQRVTLRCSPRSGDLSVYWYQQSLDQGLQFLIQYYNGEERAKGNILERFSAQQFPDLHSELNLSSLELGDSALYFCASGPRTGGYEQYFGPGTRLTVT.

The J gene is TRBJ2-2, the V gene TRBV30; 7 bases align to TRBD2. Germline V gene sequence: CDR1 GTSNPN, CDR2 SVGIG (reference sequence). This CDR3 spans 14 amino acids. The ends lost 3 bases at V and 8 bases at J; junction bases unmatched: 9. This CDR3 is CAWRPKTSPGELFF. The CDR3 bases are TGTGCCTGGAGGCCGAAGACTAGCCCGGGGGAGCTGTTTTTT.

In this sample, this clone turned up once. This rearrangement joins TRBV11-2 to TRBJ2-7, with D maybe TRBD2 (6 bases). There are 17 residues in the CDR3. V was clipped by 5 bases and J by 4 bases, with 24 bases between them. CDR1 is SGHAT and CDR2 is FQNNGV in the germline V gene. In nucleotides, the CDR3 is TGTGCCAGCAGCCCCGTTTTCATTCGGAGGGAGAATTACGAGCAGTACTTC. Protein sequence: CASSPVFIRRENYEQYF.

This clone was detected a few times. This sequence joins TRBV2 and TRBJ1-5; D is perhaps TRBD1 (5 bases). V dropped 4 bases and J dropped 0 bases, with 10 bases sitting between them. The CDR3 spans 15 residues. Germline V lookup: CDR1 SNHLY, CDR2 FYNNEI. The CDR3 loop is CASSAGTNSNQPQHF. CDR3 in DNA: TGTGCCAGCAGTGCCGGGACGAATAGCAATCAGCCCCAGCATTTT.

This chain links TRBV3-1 (or the pseudogene TRBV3-2) with TRBJ2-5; 10 nucleotides line up with TRBD2. With V trimmed by 4 bases and J by 5 bases, 16 bases remained unmatched. Per the germline V gene, CDR1 is LGHDT and CDR2 is YNNKEL (reference sequence). The CDR3 totals 18 residues. The DNA of the CDR3 is TGTGCCAGCAGCCCTCGACCCCCTAGCGGGGGTACTGGGGAGACCCAGTACTTC. Its protein product is CASSPRPPSGGTGETQYF.

The chain joins TRBV5-1 to TRBJ2-3, with TRBD2 as a possible D gene (5 bases). The CDR3 runs 14 residues. V shed 2 bases and J shed 0 bases, with 7 bases lying between them. Per the germline V gene, CDR1 is SGHRS and CDR2 is YFSETQ. CDR3: CASSFGESTDTQYF. CDR3 sequence (DNA): TGCGCCAGCAGCTTCGGGGAGAGCACAGATACGCAGTATTTT.

The genes are TRBV27 and TRBJ2-7, with D perhaps TRBD1 (5 bases). Germline V lookup: CDR1 MNHEY, CDR2 SMNVEV (reference sequence). Between the trimmed V and J ends, which lost 3 bases and 2 bases, there was a span of 8 bases. The CDR3 sequence is 13 residues long. The CDR3 reads CASSLQGPYEQYF. The CDR3 region has the DNA TGTGCCAGCAGTTTGCAGGGCCCCTACGAGCAGTACTTC.

This clone was counted only a few times. J is TRBJ2-1 and V is TRBV9; TRBD2 is a possible D gene (5 bases). Trimming cost V 3 bases and J 0 bases, with 10 bases left between them. The CDR3 has 15 residues. Germline CDR1 is SGDLS and CDR2 is YYNGEE. This chain's CDR3 is CASSADGVSYNEQFF. CDR3 DNA: TGTGCCAGCAGCGCCGACGGGGTCTCCTACAATGAGCAGTTCTTC.

V usage is TRBV5-1 and J usage is TRBJ2-7, with 9 bases matching TRBD1. The germline V gene has CDR1 SGHRS and CDR2 YFSETQ. This CDR3 contains 16 residues. Losses at the gene ends were 4 bases for V and 2 bases for J; bases not matched to a gene: 10. The CDR3 here is CASSQAPGQGTYEQYF. DNA of the CDR3: TGCGCCAGCAGCCAGGCCCCGGGACAGGGAACCTACGAGCAGTACTTC.

The rearrangement links TRBV11-2 to TRBJ1-1; 9 nucleotides line up with TRBD1. V shed 3 bases, J shed 4 bases, and the junction held 9 bases outside the gene matches. There are 16 residues in the CDR3. The germline gives CDR1 SGHAT, CDR2 FQNNGV. The CDR3 loop is CASSFAYRGQSTEAFF. CDR3 in DNA: TGTGCCAGCAGCTTCGCATACAGGGGGCAGAGCACTGAAGCTTTCTTT. Using reference TRBV11-2 and TRBJ1-1 for the parts outside the CDR3, the full variable domain is EAGVAQSPRYKIIEKRQSVAFWCNPISGHATLYWYQQILGQGPKLLIQFQNNGVVDDSQLPKDRFSAERLKGVDSTLKIQPAKLEDSAVYLCASSFAYRGQSTEAFFGQGTRLTVV.

The chain carries TRBV5-1 and TRBJ2-1, with 8 bases fitting TRBD2. The junction had 10 bases not matched to a gene; V was cut back by 6 bases and J by 8 bases. Germline V gives CDR1 SGHRS, CDR2 YFSETQ. The CDR3 is 14 amino acids. CDR3 in DNA: TGCGCCAGCATCGCCGGGACTAGTGGTGATGAGCAGTTCTTC. Amino acid sequence: CASIAGTSGDEQFF.

This rearrangement joins TRBV1 to TRBJ1-1. TRBV1 is a documented pseudogene. CDR3 length: 15 amino acids. The CDR3 protein is CTSSQDLGSNTEAFF. The CDR3 coding sequence is TGCACCAGCAGCCAAGATCTGGGGTCGAACACTGAAGCTTTCTTT.

The V call is TRBV5-8, the J call TRBJ2-7, with D unclear. Trimming pared 0 bases from V and 4 bases from J, leaving 8 bases between. The germline CDR1 and CDR2 sequences are SGHTS and YDEGEE. This CDR3 is built from 13 residues. The DNA of the CDR3 is TGTGCCAGCAGCTTGGCTGGCCCATACGAGCAGTACTTC. It encodes CASSLAGPYEQYF.

The V call is TRBV4-1, the J call TRBJ2-7; either TRBD1 or TRBD2 may supply D (6 bases each). This CDR3 contains 17 residues. From germline, CDR1 is MGHRA and CDR2 YSYEKL. V was trimmed by 2 bases and J by 1 base, leaving 18 bases between them. The CDR3 protein is CASSQSPLGGGSYEQYF. CDR3 nucleotide sequence: TGCGCCAGCAGCCAATCTCCCCTCGGAGGGGGGTCCTACGAGCAGTACTTC.

This sequence joins TRBV29-1 and TRBJ2-5, with D maybe TRBD1 (6 bases). Germline V gene data show CDR1 as SQVTM and CDR2 as ANQGSEA. Trimming removed 4 bases from V and 0 bases from J, with 9 bases in between. The CDR3 is 13 amino acids. The CDR3 is CSVVQGNQETQYF. As DNA, the CDR3 is TGCAGCGTTGTACAGGGTAACCAAGAGACCCAGTACTTC.

This chain links TRBV30 with TRBJ1-2; 8 bases line up with TRBD1. CDR1 is GTSNPN, CDR2 SVGIG, per germline (reference sequence). The V gene end was trimmed by 7 bases and the J gene end by 8 bases; junction bases not matched to a gene: 6. The CDR3 has 11 amino acids. Here the CDR3 DNA reads TGTGCCTTCACATGGACAGGGGGCTACACCTTC. Translation gives CAFTWTGGYTF.

V and J are TRBV4-1 and TRBJ1-1; no reliable D call. This CDR3 comprises 13 residues. Trimming took 0 bases from V and 6 from J, leaving 8 bases between them. The germline gives CDR1 MGHRA, CDR2 YSYEKL. CDR3 DNA: TGCGCCAGCAGCCAAGATACAGCCTCTGAAGCTTTCTTT. As protein: CASSQDTASEAFF.

The chain uses TRBV7-8 and TRBJ1-5; TRBD1 aligns across 8 bases. Germline V gives CDR1 SGHVS, CDR2 FQNEAQ. The V and J ends lost 5 bases and 2 bases, in that order; junction bases with no gene match: 2. This CDR3 is 14 amino acids long. The CDR3 nucleotides are TGTGCCAGCAGCCCACAGGGGGGCAATCAGCCCCAGCATTTT. The encoded protein is CASSPQGGNQPQHF.

The genes are TRBV27 and TRBJ1-6; 7 bases line up with TRBD1. The CDR3 contains 15 residues. The germline V gene has CDR1 MNHEY and CDR2 SMNVEV (reference sequence). V gave up 3 bases and J gave up 7 bases; unmatched junction bases: 6. The CDR3 region has the DNA TGTGCCAGCAGTTTCCTTGGGACAGCGAATTCACCCCTCCACTTT. Residues: CASSFLGTANSPLHF.

Only a few counts were recorded for this clone. V and J are TRBV18 and TRBJ2-7; tentative D call: TRBD1 (6 bases). This CDR3 contains 15 residues. Germline V gene lookup returns CDR1 KGHSH and CDR2 LQKENI. V was pared by 2 bases and J by 12 bases, with 23 bases between. CDR3 amino acids: CASSPSAGEGTPGYF. The CDR3 DNA reads as TGTGCCAGCTCACCATCGGCGGGCGAGGGGACACCGGGGTACTTC.